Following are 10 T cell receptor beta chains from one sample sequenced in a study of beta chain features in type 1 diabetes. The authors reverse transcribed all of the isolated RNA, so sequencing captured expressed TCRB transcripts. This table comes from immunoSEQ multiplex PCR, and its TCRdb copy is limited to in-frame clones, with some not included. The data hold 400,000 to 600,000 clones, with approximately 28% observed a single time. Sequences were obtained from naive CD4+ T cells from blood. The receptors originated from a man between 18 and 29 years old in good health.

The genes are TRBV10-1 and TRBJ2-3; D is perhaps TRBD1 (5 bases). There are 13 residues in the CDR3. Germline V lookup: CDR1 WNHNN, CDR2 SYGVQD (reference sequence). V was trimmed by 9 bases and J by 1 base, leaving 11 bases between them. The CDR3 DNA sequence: TGCGCCAGTGCACAGGTTGGCACAGATACGCAGTATTTT. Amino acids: CASAQVGTDTQYF.

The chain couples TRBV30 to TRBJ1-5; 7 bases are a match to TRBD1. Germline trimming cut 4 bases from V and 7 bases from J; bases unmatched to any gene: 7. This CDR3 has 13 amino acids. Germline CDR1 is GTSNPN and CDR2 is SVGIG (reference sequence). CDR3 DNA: TGTGCCTGGACCCCAGACAGGGACCAGCCCCAGCATTTT. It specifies CAWTPDRDQPQHF.

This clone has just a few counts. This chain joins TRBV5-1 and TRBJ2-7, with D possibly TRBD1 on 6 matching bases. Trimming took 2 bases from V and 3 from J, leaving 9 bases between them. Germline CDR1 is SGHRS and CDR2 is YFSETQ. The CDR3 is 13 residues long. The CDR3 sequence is CASSFVTGYEQYF. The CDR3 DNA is TGCGCCAGCAGCTTTGTGACAGGCTACGAGCAGTACTTC. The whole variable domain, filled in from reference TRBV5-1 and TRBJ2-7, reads KAGVTQTPRYLIKTRGQQVTLSCSPISGHRSVSWYQQTPGQGLQFLFEYFSETQRNKGNFPGRFSGRQFSNSRSEMNVSTLELGDSALYLCASSFVTGYEQYFGPGTRLTVT.

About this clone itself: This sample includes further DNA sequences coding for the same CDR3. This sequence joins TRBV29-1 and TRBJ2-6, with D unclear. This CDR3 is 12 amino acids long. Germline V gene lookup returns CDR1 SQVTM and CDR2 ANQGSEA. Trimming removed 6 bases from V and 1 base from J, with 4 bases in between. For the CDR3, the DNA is TGCAGCGTCGCGTCTGGGGCCAACGTCCTGACTTTC. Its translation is CSVASGANVLTF.

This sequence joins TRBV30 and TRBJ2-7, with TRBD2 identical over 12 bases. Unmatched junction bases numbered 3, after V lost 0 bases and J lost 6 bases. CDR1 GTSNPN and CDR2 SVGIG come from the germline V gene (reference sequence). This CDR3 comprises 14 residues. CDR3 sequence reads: CAWSVLAGGGEQYF. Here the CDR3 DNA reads TGTGCCTGGAGTGTACTAGCGGGAGGCGGCGAGCAGTACTTC.

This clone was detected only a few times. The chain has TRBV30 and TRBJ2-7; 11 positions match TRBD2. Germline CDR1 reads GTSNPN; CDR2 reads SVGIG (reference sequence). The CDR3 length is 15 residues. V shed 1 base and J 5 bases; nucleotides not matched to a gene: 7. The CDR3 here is CAWSAPSSGRNEQYF. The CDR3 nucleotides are TGTGCCTGGAGTGCCCCTTCTAGCGGGAGGAACGAGCAGTACTTC.

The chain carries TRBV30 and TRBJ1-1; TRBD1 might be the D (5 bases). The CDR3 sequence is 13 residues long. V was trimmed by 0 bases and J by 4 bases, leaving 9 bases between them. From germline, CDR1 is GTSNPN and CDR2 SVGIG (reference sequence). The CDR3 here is CAWSVRGITEAFF. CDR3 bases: TGTGCCTGGAGTGTGCGGGGGATCACTGAAGCTTTCTTT.

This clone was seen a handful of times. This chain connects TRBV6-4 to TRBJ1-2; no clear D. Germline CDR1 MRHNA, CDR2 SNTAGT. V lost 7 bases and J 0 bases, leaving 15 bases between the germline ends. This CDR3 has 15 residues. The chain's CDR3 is CASTERAEANYGYTF. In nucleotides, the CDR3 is TGTGCCAGCACCGAGAGGGCAGAAGCTAACTATGGCTACACCTTC.

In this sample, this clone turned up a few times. The CDR3 reads CAWTSGRAHFNEQFF. The CDR3 DNA sequence: TGTGCCTGGACTAGCGGGAGGGCCCATTTCAATGAGCAGTTCTTC. This rearrangement joins TRBV30 to TRBJ2-1, with 12 bases lining up with TRBD2. Unmatched junction bases numbered 7, after V lost 4 bases and J lost 6 bases. The length of the CDR3 is 15 residues. Germline assignment: CDR1 GTSNPN and CDR2 SVGIG (reference sequence).

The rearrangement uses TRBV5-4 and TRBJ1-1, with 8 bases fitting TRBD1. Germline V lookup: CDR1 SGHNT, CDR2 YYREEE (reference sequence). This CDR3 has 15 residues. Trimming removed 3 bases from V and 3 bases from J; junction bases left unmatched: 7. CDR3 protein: CASSSGGQGDTEAFF. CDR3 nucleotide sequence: TGTGCCAGCAGCTCAGGAGGACAGGGTGACACTGAAGCTTTCTTT.